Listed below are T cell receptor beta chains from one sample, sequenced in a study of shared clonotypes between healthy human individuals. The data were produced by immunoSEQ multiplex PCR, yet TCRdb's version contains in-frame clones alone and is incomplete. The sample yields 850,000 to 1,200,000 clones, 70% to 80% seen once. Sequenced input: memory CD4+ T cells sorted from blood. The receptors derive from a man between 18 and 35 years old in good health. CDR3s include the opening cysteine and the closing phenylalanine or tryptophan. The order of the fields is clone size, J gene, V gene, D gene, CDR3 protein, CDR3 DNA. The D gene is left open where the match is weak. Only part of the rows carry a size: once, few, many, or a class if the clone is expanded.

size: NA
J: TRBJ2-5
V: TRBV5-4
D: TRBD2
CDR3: CASSFGLAGVGETQYF
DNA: TGTGCCAGCAGCTTCGGACTAGCGGGAGTCGGAGAGACCCAGTACTTC

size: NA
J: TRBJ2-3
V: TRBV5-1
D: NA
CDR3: CASPHRAGDTQYF
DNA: TGCGCCAGCCCTCACAGGGCGGGGGATACGCAGTATTTT

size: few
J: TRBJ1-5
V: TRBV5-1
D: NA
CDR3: CASSLVPGQGNQPQHF
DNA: TGCGCCAGCAGCTTGGTCCCCGGGCAGGGCAATCAGCCCCAGCATTTT

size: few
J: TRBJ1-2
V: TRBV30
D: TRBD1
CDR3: CAWSAPAGGYGYTF
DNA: TGTGCCTGGAGTGCCCCTGCAGGGGGCTATGGCTACACCTTC

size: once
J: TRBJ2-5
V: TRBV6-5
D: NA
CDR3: CASRDTGTGTQYF
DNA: TGTGCCAGCAGAGATACAGGGACCGGGACCCAGTACTTC

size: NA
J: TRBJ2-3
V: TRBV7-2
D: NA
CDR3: CASSPGRGELNTQYF
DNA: TGTGCCAGCAGCCCCGGCAGGGGAGAACTAAATACGCAGTATTTT

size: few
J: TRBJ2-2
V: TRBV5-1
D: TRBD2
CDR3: CASSLTGGDTGELFF
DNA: TGCGCCAGCAGCTTGACCGGGGGGGACACCGGGGAGCTGTTTTTT

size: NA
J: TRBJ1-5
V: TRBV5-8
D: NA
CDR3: CASSLQGPQHF
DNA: TGTGCCAGCAGCTTACAGGGGCCCCAGCATTTT

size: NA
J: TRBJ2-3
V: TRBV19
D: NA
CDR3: CASSPPDRYTQYF
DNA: TGTGCCAGTAGTCCCCCTGACAGATATACGCAGTATTTT

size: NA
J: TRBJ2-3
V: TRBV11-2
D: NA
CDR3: CASSLEADTQYF
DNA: TGTGCCAGCAGCTTAGAGGCAGATACGCAGTATTTT

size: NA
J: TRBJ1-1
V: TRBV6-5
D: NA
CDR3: CASRGGWGMNTEAFF
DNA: TGTGCCAGCAGGGGGGGCTGGGGAATGAACACTGAAGCTTTCTTT

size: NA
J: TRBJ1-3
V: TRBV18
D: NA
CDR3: CASSPTRSAGNTIYF
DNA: TGTGCCAGCTCCCCGACAAGGTCTGCCGGAAACACCATATATTTT

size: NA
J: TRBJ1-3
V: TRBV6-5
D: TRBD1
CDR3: CASSQTGNTIYF
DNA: TGTGCCAGCAGCCAGACAGGGAACACCATATATTTT

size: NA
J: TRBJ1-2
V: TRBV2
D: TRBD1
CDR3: CASSEEGQRSYGYTF
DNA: TGTGCCAGCAGTGAAGAGGGACAGCGCAGCTATGGCTACACCTTC

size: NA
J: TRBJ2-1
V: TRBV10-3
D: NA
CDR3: CAISRDRGSYNEQFF
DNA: TGTGCCATCAGCCGAGATAGGGGTTCCTACAATGAGCAGTTCTTC

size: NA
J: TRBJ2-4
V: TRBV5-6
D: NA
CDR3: CASSLEGGPGAKNIQYF
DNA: TGTGCCAGCAGCTTGGAAGGCGGCCCGGGAGCCAAAAACATTCAGTACTTC

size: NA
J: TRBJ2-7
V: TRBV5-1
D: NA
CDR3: CASSPYPDRPSEQYF
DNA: TGCGCCAGCAGCCCGTACCCCGACAGGCCTAGCGAGCAGTACTTC

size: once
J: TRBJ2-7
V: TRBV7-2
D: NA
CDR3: CASSSGYAVTYEQYF
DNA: TGTGCCAGCAGCTCGGGGTACGCAGTTACCTACGAGCAGTACTTC

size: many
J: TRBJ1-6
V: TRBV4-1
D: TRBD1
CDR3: CASSQDLGQGGSPLHF
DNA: TGCGCCAGCAGCCAAGATCTGGGACAGGGAGGCTCACCCCTCCACTTT

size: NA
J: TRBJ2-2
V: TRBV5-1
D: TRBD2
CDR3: CASSGSGSWTGELFF
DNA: TGCGCCAGCAGCGGTAGCGGGAGTTGGACCGGGGAGCTGTTTTTT

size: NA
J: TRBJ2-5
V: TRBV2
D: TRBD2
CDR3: CASDPLGVAGVETQYF
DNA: TGTGCCAGCGACCCTCTAGGAGTAGCGGGAGTAGAGACCCAGTACTTC

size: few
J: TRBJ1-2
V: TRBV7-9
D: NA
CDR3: CASSLDSQGGYTF
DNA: TGTGCCAGCAGCTTAGACAGCCAGGGTGGCTACACCTTC

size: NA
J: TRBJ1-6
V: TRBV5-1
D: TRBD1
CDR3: CASSFEDRGNSPLHF
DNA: TGCGCCAGCAGCTTCGAGGACAGGGGTAATTCACCCCTCCACTTT

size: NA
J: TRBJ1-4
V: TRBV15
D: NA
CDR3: CATSSSGREKLFF
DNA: TGTGCCACCAGCAGCTCCGGGAGGGAAAAACTGTTTTTT

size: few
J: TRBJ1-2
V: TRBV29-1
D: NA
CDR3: CSAADGARDYGYTF
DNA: TGCAGCGCCGCGGACGGGGCGCGGGACTATGGCTACACCTTC

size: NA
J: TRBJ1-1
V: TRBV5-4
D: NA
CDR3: CASSLDRDTEAFF
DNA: TGTGCCAGCAGCTTGGATCGAGACACTGAAGCTTTCTTT

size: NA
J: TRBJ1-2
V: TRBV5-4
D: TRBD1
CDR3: CASSFLDRPFYGYTF
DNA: TGTGCCAGCAGCTTCTTGGACAGGCCTTTCTATGGCTACACCTTC

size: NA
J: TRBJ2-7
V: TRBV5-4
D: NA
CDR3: CASSLGTGTQAYEQYF
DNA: TGTGCCAGCAGCTTGGGAACCGGGACTCAAGCCTACGAGCAGTACTTC

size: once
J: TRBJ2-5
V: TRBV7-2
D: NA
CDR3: CASSLAGGRRETQYF
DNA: TGTGCCAGCAGCTTAGCTGGGGGGCGCCGGGAGACCCAGTACTTC

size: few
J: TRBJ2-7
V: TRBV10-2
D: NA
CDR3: CASSERPLGGSYEQYF
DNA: TGCGCCAGCAGTGAGAGGCCCCTCGGGGGTTCCTACGAGCAGTACTTC

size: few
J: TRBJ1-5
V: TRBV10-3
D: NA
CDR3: CAISVDRSNQPQHF
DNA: TGTGCCATCAGTGTAGACAGAAGCAATCAGCCCCAGCATTTT

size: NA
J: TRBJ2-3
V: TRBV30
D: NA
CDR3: CAWADSLSLRVTDTQYF
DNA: TGTGCCTGGGCGGACAGCCTAAGCCTTAGGGTAACAGATACGCAGTATTTT

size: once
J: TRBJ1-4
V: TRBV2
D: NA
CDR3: CASRAPLLGEKLFF
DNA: TGTGCCAGCAGGGCCCCTCTGTTGGGTGAAAAACTGTTTTTT

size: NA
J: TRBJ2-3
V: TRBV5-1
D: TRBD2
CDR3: CASSLRGGPTDTQYF
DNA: TGCGCCAGCAGCTTGCGCGGGGGGCCAACAGATACGCAGTATTTT

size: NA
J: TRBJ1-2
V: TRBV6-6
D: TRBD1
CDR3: CASIRYLGQDGYTF
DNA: TGTGCCAGCATCCGATACCTGGGACAGGATGGCTACACCTTC

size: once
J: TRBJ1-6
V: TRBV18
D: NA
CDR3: CASSPLGQNNSPLHF
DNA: TGTGCCAGCTCACCCCTAGGCCAAAATAATTCACCCCTCCACTTT

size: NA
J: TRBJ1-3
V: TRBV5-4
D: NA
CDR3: CASSPGGVLSGNTIYF
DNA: TGTGCCAGCAGCCCGGGGGGGGTCCTCTCTGGAAACACCATATATTTT

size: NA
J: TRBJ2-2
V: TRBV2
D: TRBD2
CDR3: CASSPLAANTGELFF
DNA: TGTGCCAGCAGTCCACTAGCGGCCAACACCGGGGAGCTGTTTTTT

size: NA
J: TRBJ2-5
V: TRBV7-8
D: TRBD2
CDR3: CASRRLGAGGQETQYF
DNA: TGTGCCAGCAGGCGGCTGGGAGCGGGAGGGCAGGAGACCCAGTACTTC

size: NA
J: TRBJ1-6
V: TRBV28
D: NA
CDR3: CASREGPYNSPLHF
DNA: TGTGCCAGCAGAGAGGGGCCTTATAATTCACCCCTCCACTTT

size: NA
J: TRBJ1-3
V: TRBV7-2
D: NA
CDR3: CASSLASQYGNTIYF
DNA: TGTGCCAGCAGCTTAGCTAGTCAGTATGGAAACACCATATATTTT

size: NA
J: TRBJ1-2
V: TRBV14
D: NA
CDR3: CASSQGQNYGYTF
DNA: TGTGCCAGCAGCCAAGGACAAAACTATGGCTACACCTTC

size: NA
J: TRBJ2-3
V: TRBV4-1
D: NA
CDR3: CASSQGLDTQYF
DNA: TGCGCCAGCAGCCAAGGATTGGATACGCAGTATTTT

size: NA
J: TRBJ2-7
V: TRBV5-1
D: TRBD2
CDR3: CASSPASGSGEQYF
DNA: TGCGCCAGCAGCCCGGCAAGCGGGAGTGGCGAGCAGTACTTC

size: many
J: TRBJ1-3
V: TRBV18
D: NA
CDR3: CASSQQGRDQNTIYF
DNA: TGTGCCAGCTCTCAGCAGGGTCGGGATCAAAACACCATATATTTT

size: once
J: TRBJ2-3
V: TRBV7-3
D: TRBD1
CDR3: CASSWTGIDTDTQYF
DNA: TGTGCCAGCAGCTGGACAGGGATTGACACAGATACGCAGTATTTT

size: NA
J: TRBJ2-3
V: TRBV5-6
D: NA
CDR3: CASSLGRDGTQYF
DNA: TGTGCCAGCAGCTTAGGAAGGGACGGTACGCAGTATTTT

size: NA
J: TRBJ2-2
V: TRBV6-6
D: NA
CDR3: CASSYQTNTGELFF
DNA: TGTGCCAGCAGTTACCAAACGAACACCGGGGAGCTGTTTTTT

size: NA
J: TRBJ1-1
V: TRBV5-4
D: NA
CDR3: CASSLGWGANTEAFF
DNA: TGTGCCAGCAGCTTGGGATGGGGGGCGAACACTGAAGCTTTCTTT

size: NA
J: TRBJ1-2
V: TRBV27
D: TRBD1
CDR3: CASSYGQGGPYGYTF
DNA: TGTGCCAGCAGTTATGGACAGGGTGGACCCTATGGCTACACCTTC

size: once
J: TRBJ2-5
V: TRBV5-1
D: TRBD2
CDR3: CASRRGLAGGTQETQYF
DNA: TGCGCCAGCAGGAGGGGACTAGCGGGGGGGACCCAAGAGACCCAGTACTTC

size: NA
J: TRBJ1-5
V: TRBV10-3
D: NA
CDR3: CAISETADQPQHF
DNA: TGTGCCATCAGTGAAACCGCAGATCAGCCCCAGCATTTT

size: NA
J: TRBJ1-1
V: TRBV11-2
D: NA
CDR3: CASSSALRTPANTEAFF
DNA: TGTGCCAGCAGCTCCGCCCTACGGACGCCAGCGAACACTGAAGCTTTCTTT